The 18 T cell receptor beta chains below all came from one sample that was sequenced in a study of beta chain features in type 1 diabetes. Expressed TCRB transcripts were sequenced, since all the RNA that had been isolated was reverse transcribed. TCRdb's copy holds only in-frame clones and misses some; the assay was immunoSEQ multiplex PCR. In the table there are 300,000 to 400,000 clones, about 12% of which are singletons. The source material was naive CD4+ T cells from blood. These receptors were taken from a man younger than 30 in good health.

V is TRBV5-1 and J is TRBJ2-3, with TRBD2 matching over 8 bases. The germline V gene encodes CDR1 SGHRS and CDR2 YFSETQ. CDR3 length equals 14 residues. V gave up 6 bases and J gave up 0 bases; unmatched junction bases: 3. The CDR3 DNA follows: TGCGCCAGCACCTCTAGCGGGAGCACAGATACGCAGTATTTT. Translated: CASTSSGSTDTQYF.

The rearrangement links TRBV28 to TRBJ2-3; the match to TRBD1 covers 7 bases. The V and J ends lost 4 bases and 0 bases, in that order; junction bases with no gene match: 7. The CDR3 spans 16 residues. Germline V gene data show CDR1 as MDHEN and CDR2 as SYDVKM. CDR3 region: CASSWTWTGSTDTQYF. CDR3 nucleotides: TGTGCCAGCAGTTGGACCTGGACAGGTAGCACAGATACGCAGTATTTT.

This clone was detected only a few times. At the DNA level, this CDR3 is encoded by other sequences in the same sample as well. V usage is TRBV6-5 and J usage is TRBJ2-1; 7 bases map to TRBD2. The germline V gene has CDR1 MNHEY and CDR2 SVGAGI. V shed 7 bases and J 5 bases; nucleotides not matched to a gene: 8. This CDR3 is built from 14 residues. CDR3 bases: TGTGCCAGCACACGAGCGGGATCGGACAATGAGCAGTTCTTC. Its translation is CASTRAGSDNEQFF.

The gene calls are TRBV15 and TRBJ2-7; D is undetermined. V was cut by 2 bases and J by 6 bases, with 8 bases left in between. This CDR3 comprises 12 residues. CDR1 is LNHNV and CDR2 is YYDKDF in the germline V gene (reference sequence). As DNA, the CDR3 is TGTGCCACCAGCAGATCTCGACTCGAGCAGTACTTC. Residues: CATSRSRLEQYF. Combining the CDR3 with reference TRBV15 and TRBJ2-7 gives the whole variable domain DAMVIQNPRYQVTQFGKPVTLSCSQTLNHNVMYWYQQKSSQAPKLLFHYYDKDFNNEADTPDNFQSRRPNTSFCFLDIRSPGLGDTAMYLCATSRSRLEQYFGPGTRLTVT.

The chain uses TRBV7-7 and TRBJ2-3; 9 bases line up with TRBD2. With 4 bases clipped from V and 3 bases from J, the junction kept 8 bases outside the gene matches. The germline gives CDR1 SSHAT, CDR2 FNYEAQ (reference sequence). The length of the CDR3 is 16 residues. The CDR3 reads CASSSLTRGGTDTQYF. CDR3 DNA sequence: TGTGCCAGCAGCTCCCTCACGCGGGGGGGGACAGATACGCAGTATTTT.

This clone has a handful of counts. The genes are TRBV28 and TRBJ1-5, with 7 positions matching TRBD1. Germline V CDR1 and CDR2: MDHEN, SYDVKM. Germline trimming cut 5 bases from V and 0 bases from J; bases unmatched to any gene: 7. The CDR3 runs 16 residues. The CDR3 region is CASSPRTGYSNQPQHF. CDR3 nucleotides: TGTGCCAGCAGTCCACGGACAGGTTATAGCAATCAGCCCCAGCATTTT.

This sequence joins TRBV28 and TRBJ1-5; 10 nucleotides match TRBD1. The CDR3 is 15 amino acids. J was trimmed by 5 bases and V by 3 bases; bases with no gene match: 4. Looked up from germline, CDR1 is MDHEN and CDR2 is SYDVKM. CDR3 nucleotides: TGTGCCAGCAGTTTGCCGACAGGGGGCCATCAGCCCCAGCATTTT. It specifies CASSLPTGGHQPQHF. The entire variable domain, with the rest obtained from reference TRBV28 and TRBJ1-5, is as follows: DVKVTQSSRYLVKRTGEKVFLECVQDMDHENMFWYRQDPGLGLRLIYFSYDVKMKEKGDIPEGYSVSREKKERFSLILESASTNQTSMYLCASSLPTGGHQPQHFGDGTRLSIL.

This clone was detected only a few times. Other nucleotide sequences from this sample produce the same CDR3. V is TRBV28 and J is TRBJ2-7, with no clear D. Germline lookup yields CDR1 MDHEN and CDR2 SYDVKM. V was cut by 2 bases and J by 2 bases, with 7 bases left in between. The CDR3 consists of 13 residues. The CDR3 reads CASSLDTPYEQYF. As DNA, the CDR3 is TGTGCCAGCAGTTTAGACACCCCCTACGAGCAGTACTTC.

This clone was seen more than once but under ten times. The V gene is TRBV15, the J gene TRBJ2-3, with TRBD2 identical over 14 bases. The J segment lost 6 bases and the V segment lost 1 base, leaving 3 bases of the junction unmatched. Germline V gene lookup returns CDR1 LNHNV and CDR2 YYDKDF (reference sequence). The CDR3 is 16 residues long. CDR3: CATSRGGTSGSDTQYF. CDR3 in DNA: TGTGCCACCAGCAGAGGTGGGACTAGCGGGAGTGATACGCAGTATTTT.

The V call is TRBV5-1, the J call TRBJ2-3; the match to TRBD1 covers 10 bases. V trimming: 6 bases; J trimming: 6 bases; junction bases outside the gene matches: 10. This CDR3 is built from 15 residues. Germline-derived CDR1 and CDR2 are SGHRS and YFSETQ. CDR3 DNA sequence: TGCGCCAGCATTGGTACGAGACAGGGGGCGGATACGCAGTATTTT. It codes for CASIGTRQGADTQYF. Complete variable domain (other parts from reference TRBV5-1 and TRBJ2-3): KAGVTQTPRYLIKTRGQQVTLSCSPISGHRSVSWYQQTPGQGLQFLFEYFSETQRNKGNFPGRFSGRQFSNSRSEMNVSTLELGDSALYLCASIGTRQGADTQYFGPGTRLTVL.

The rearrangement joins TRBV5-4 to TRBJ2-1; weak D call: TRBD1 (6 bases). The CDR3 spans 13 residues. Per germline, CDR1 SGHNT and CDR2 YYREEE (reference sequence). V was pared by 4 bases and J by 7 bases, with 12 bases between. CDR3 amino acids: CASSPGQINEQFF. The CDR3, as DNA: TGTGCCAGCAGCCCTGGACAGATTAATGAGCAGTTCTTC.

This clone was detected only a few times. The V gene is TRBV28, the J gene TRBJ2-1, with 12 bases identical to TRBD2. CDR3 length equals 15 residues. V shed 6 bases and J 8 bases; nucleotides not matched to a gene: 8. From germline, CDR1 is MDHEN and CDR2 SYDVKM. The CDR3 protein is CASRTSGSRRDEQFF. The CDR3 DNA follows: TGTGCCAGCAGGACTAGCGGGAGCCGGAGGGATGAGCAGTTCTTC.

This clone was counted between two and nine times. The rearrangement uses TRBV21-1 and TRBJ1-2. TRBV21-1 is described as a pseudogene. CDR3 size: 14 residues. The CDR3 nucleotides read TGTGCCAGCAGCAATAGGGGCTCGGGGGACGGCTACACCTTC. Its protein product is CASSNRGSGDGYTF.

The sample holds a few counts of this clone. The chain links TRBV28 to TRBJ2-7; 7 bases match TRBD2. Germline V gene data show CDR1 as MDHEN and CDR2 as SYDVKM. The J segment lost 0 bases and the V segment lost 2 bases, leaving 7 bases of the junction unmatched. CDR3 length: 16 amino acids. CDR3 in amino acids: CASSLASSGRSYEQYF. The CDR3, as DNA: TGTGCCAGCAGTTTAGCCTCTAGCGGCCGCTCCTACGAGCAGTACTTC.

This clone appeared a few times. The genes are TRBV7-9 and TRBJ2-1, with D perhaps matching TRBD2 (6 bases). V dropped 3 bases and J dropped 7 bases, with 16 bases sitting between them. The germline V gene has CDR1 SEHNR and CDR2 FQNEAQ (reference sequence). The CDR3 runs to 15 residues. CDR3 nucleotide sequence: TGTGCCAGCAGCTTTTCTGGGAGAGGGAGGAATGAGCAGTTCTTC. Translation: CASSFSGRGRNEQFF.

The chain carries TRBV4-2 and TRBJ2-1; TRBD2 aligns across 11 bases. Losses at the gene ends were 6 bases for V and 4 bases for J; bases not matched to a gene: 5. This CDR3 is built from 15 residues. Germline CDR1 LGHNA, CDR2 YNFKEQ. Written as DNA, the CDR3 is TGTGCCAGCAGGGAGGGACTAGCGGATTACAATGAGCAGTTCTTC. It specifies CASREGLADYNEQFF.

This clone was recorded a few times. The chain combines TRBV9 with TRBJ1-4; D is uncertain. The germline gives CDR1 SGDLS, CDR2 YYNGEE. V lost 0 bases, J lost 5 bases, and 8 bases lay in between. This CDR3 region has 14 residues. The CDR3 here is CASSVAALNEKLFF. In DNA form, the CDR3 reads TGTGCCAGCAGCGTAGCCGCGTTGAATGAAAAACTGTTTTTT.

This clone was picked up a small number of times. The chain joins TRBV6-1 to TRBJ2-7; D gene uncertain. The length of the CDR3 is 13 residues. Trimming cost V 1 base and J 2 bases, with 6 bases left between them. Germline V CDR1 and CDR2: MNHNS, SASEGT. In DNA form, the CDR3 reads TGTGCCAGCAGTGAAGGGCAAACCTACGAGCAGTACTTC. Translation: CASSEGQTYEQYF.